The text below deals with one T cell receptor (beta chain). Germline CDR1 is SGHTA and CDR2 is FQGTGA. The CDR3 is 18 residues long. The J segment lost 7 bases and the V segment lost 4 bases, leaving 17 bases of the junction unmatched. This sample is part of a study of blood T cell repertoires in COVID-19. TCRdb keeps only in-frame clones here, not all; method: immunoSEQ multiplex PCR. The data show hundreds of thousands of clones, roughly nine tenths seen once. The TCR sequence derives from a woman aged 18-35 years who had recovered from COVID-19. This chain connects TRBV7-3 to TRBJ2-1; 9 bases align to TRBD1. Source material: peripheral blood. The CDR3 spells CASSYDRNYRGLRNEQFF. DNA for the CDR3: TGTGCCAGCAGCTACGATAGAAACTACAGGGGGCTCAGGAATGAGCAGTTCTTC.